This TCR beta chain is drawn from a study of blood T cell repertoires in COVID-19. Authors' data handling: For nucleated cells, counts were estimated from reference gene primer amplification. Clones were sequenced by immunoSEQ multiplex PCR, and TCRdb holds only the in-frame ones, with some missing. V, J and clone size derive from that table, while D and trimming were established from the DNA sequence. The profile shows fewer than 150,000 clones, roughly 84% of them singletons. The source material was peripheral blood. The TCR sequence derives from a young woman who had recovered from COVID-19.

The CDR3 bases are TGTGCCAGCAGCCTCCGGGTTGGGAACACTGAAGCTTTCTTT. Translation gives CASSLRVGNTEAFF. The rearrangement links TRBV3-1 (or the pseudogene TRBV3-2) to TRBJ1-1, with D unclear. Germline V gene sequence: CDR1 LGHDT, CDR2 YNNKEL (reference sequence). There are 14 residues in the CDR3. Trimming cost V 4 bases and J 1 base, with 10 bases left between them.